The following is a T cell receptor (beta chain) sequence with its context. Antigen specificity is unknown. The data derive from a study of T cell repertoires in cytomegalovirus infection. At the level of the study: Indications of both CMV infection and matching HLA type were provided by public TCR beta signatures. Notes on the study in general: Cumulative frequency of public TCR beta families picked out carriers of CMV plus the relevant HLA.

This CDR3 region has 12 residues. V was shortened by 6 bases and J by 0 bases, with 5 bases between the two germline ends. Per germline, CDR1 MNHNY and CDR2 SVGAGI (reference sequence). TCRdb processed the reads anew with MiXCR; each CDR3 protein has one entry. The table lists 150,000 to 190,000 distinct CDR3 sequences, about a quarter of them singletons. The source material was PBMCs. This TCR was sampled from a human donor in good health (CMV status not recorded). Some clones in this sample may be carry-over from other donors' samples. The J gene is TRBJ1-1, the V gene TRBV6-6; D is unresolved. The CDR3 bases are TGTGCCAGCAGGGAATTGAACACTGAAGCTTTCTTT. Protein sequence: CASRELNTEAFF.